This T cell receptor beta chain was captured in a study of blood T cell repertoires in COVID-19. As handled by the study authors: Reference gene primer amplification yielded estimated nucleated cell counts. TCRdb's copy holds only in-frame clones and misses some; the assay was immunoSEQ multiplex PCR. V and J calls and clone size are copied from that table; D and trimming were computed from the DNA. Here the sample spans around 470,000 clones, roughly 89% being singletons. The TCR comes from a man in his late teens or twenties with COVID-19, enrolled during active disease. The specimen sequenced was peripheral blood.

CDR3 protein: CAQARLGTSGSYNEQFF. CDR3 DNA: TGTGCCCAAGCTAGGTTGGGGACTAGCGGGAGCTACAATGAGCAGTTCTTC. V gene TRBV7-9 combines with J gene TRBJ2-1; 14 nucleotides align to TRBD2. Germline V lookup: CDR1 SEHNR, CDR2 FQNEAQ (reference sequence). The CDR3 contains 17 residues. V dropped 11 bases and J dropped 3; count of bases not matched to a gene: 12.